Listed here are 21 T cell receptor beta chains from one sample, sequenced in a study of shared clonotypes between healthy human individuals. This table comes from immunoSEQ multiplex PCR, and its TCRdb copy is limited to in-frame clones, with some not included. The sample shows 1,100,000 or so clones, approximately 80% of them seen only once. Sequenced sample: memory CD4+ T cells from PBMCs. Subset meaning: CD45RA-negative fraction. Receptor source: a man between 18 and 29 years old in good health. Some clones in this sample may be carry-over from other donors' samples.

This rearrangement joins TRBV14 to TRBJ2-7, with a tentative D call TRBD2 (5 bases). Germline V gene lookup returns CDR1 SGHDN and CDR2 FVKESK. CDR3 length equals 14 residues. V gave up 2 bases and J gave up 6 bases, with 14 bases separating them. CDR3 amino acids: CASSQTRREGEQYF. The DNA for the CDR3 is TGTGCCAGCAGCCAAACCCGCCGGGAAGGCGAGCAGTACTTC.

This rearrangement joins TRBV6-1 to TRBJ2-7, with TRBD1 identical over 9 bases. Germline CDR1 MNHNS, CDR2 SASEGT. V trimming: 6 bases; J trimming: 4 bases; junction bases outside the gene matches: 7. This CDR3 has 14 residues. The CDR3 DNA reads as TGTGCCAGCAGAGAGGGACAGGGTCCGTACGAGCAGTACTTC. Its protein is CASREGQGPYEQYF.

The gene calls are TRBV5-1 and TRBJ2-7, with D hard to call. CDR3 size: 12 residues. V was shortened by 3 bases and J by 2 bases, with 6 bases between the two germline ends. The germline gives CDR1 SGHRS, CDR2 YFSETQ. The CDR3 spells CASSSQTYEQYF. The CDR3 coding sequence is TGCGCCAGCAGCTCCCAAACCTACGAGCAGTACTTC.

This sequence joins TRBV6-5 and TRBJ2-4; D gene unclear. Per the germline V gene, CDR1 is MNHEY and CDR2 is SVGAGI. Trimming took off 2 bases at V and 0 bases at J, with 8 bases between the two ends. The CDR3 is 15 residues long. CDR3 sequence reads: CASSYDGLAKNIQYF. The CDR3 bases are TGTGCCAGCAGTTACGACGGTCTAGCCAAAAACATTCAGTACTTC.

The chain is built from TRBV5-4 and TRBJ1-2; 8 bases agree with TRBD1. Germline V CDR1 and CDR2: SGHNT, YYREEE (reference sequence). This CDR3 has 15 residues. The junction had 12 bases not matched to a gene; V was cut back by 4 bases and J by 7 bases. In DNA, the CDR3 is TGTGCCAGCAGCCTGGAGGGTGGCAGGGGGCTTGGCTACACCTTC. It is translated as CASSLEGGRGLGYTF. Based on the CDR3 plus reference TRBV5-4 and TRBJ1-2, the full variable domain is ETGVTQSPTHLIKTRGQQVTLRCSSQSGHNTVSWYQQALGQGPQFIFQYYREEENGRGNFPPRFSGLQFPNYSSELNVNALELDDSALYLCASSLEGGRGLGYTFGSGTRLTVV.

V is TRBV7-9 and J is TRBJ1-2; no reliable D call. There are 16 residues in the CDR3. Looked up from germline, CDR1 is SEHNR and CDR2 is FQNEAQ (reference sequence). V gave up 1 base and J gave up 1 base, with 13 bases separating them. The CDR3 region is CASSLGFQVFNYGYTF. CDR3 bases: TGTGCCAGCAGCTTAGGGTTCCAGGTATTTAACTATGGCTACACCTTC.

This clone came up a few times. The chain is built from TRBV30 and TRBJ2-5, with a weak D call TRBD2 (5 bases). The V gene lost 1 base and the J gene lost 10 bases, with 10 bases spanning the gap. Looked up from germline, CDR1 is GTSNPN and CDR2 is SVGIG (reference sequence). The CDR3 loop spans 11 amino acids. CDR3 in amino acids: CAWSAFRDQYF. The DNA for the CDR3 is TGTGCCTGGAGTGCCTTTCGGGACCAGTACTTC.

This chain connects TRBV30 to TRBJ1-4, with no clear D. Trimming shortened V by 1 base and J by 7 bases, and 13 bases separated the two germline ends. CDR1 and CDR2 from the germline V gene are GTSNPN and SVGIG (reference sequence). This CDR3 spans 14 amino acids. The CDR3 here is CAWSGESGFEKLFF. The CDR3 bases are TGTGCCTGGAGTGGGGAATCAGGTTTTGAAAAACTGTTTTTT.

The chain has TRBV6-5 and TRBJ1-4, with D perhaps matching TRBD1 (5 bases). Germline CDR1 is MNHEY and CDR2 is SVGAGI. CDR3 length equals 14 residues. V lost 4 bases and J 8 bases, leaving 14 bases between the germline ends. The CDR3: CASSFRQGGEKLFF. The CDR3 DNA reads as TGTGCCAGCAGTTTCCGCCAGGGTGGGGAAAAACTGTTTTTT.

DNA of the CDR3: TGTGCCAGCAGTGAATCCGGGTCGTACAGCGAGCAGTACTTC. It is translated as CASSESGSYSEQYF. The V call is TRBV2, the J call TRBJ2-7; D is unresolved. Deletions cut 2 bases from V and 6 bases from J, with 14 bases between. The CDR3 consists of 14 residues. Germline assignment: CDR1 SNHLY and CDR2 FYNNEI.

The gene calls are TRBV14 and TRBJ2-7, with D perhaps matching TRBD1 or TRBD2 (5 bases each). Germline values: CDR1 SGHDN, CDR2 FVKESK. Trimming took 0 bases from V and 0 from J, leaving 15 bases between them. The CDR3 length is 17 residues. CDR3 protein: CASSQDTRTGGSYEQYF. CDR3 coding DNA: TGTGCCAGCAGCCAAGATACCCGGACTGGGGGCTCCTACGAGCAGTACTTC. Full variable domain (missing parts from reference TRBV14 and TRBJ2-7): EAGVTQFPSHSVIEKGQTVTLRCDPISGHDNLYWYRRVMGKEIKFLLHFVKESKQDESGMPNNRFLAERTGGTYSTLKVQPAELEDSGVYFCASSQDTRTGGSYEQYFGPGTRLTVT.

This clone was observed a single time. The chain combines TRBV5-1 with TRBJ2-3; TRBD1 agrees at 7 bases. The CDR3 loop spans 16 amino acids. Germline CDR1 SGHRS, CDR2 YFSETQ. The trim removed 0 bases at V and 1 base at J, leaving 5 bases unmatched. CDR3 sequence: CASSLGRQGGTDTQYF. The CDR3 DNA sequence: TGCGCCAGCAGCTTGGGTCGGCAGGGGGGCACAGATACGCAGTATTTT.

Written as DNA, the CDR3 is TGCGCCAGCAGCGACCAGGGGGTTGGTGAAAAACTGTTTTTT. It is translated as CASSDQGVGEKLFF. The chain carries TRBV5-1 and TRBJ1-4; 7 bases are a match to TRBD1. The CDR3 has 14 residues. CDR1 is SGHRS, CDR2 YFSETQ, per germline. V lost 4 bases, J lost 7 bases, and 7 bases stayed unmatched.

The chain links TRBV9 to TRBJ1-5; D is perhaps TRBD1 (6 bases). Trimming took off 0 bases at V and 3 bases at J, with 10 bases between the two ends. CDR1 is SGDLS and CDR2 is YYNGEE in the germline V gene. This CDR3 is built from 15 residues. CDR3 coding DNA: TGTGCCAGCAGCGTAGCTCCAGGGGACAATCAGCCCCAGCATTTT. Translation: CASSVAPGDNQPQHF.

V usage is TRBV11-1 and J usage is TRBJ1-1; D not resolved. The CDR3 has 13 residues. V was clipped by 3 bases and J by 5 bases, with 10 bases between them. In germline, CDR1 is SGHAT, CDR2 FQDESV (reference sequence). The CDR3 DNA sequence: TGTGCCAGCAGCTTTGGGGAAAGGACTGAAGCTTTCTTT. Translated, it gives CASSFGERTEAFF.

The chain links TRBV30 to TRBJ2-7; D unresolved. Germline values: CDR1 GTSNPN, CDR2 SVGIG (reference sequence). CDR3 length: 13 residues. V lost 1 base and J 6 bases, leaving 13 bases between the germline ends. The CDR3 DNA sequence: TGTGCCTGGAGTGACTCCCCGGTAGGCGAGCAGTACTTC. Encoded protein: CAWSDSPVGEQYF. Drawing the rest from reference TRBV30 and TRBJ2-7, the complete variable domain is SQTIHQWPATLVQPVGSPLSLECTVEGTSNPNLYWYRQAAGRGLQLLFYSVGIGQISSEVPQNLSASRPQDRQFILSSKKLLLSDSGFYLCAWSDSPVGEQYFGPGTRLTVT.

The rearrangement joins TRBV2 to TRBJ2-1; D remains unclear. V was trimmed by 4 bases and J by 2 bases, leaving 9 bases between them. The CDR3 loop spans 14 amino acids. Germline CDR1 and CDR2: SNHLY and FYNNEI. Here the CDR3 reads CASSARSPYNEQFF. As DNA, the CDR3 is TGTGCCAGCAGTGCAAGAAGCCCCTACAATGAGCAGTTCTTC.

This clone was seen only a few times. The rearrangement joins TRBV7-2 to TRBJ2-2; possible D gene TRBD2, 7 bases. Trimming stripped 5 bases from V and 6 bases from J, with 19 bases between. The CDR3 is made up of 16 amino acids. The germline CDR1 and CDR2 sequences are SGHTA and FQGNSA. The chain's CDR3 is CASSLTWGGAAGELFF. CDR3 coding DNA: TGTGCCAGCAGCCTAACCTGGGGGGGCGCAGCCGGGGAGCTGTTTTTT. Supplemented by reference TRBV7-2 and TRBJ2-2, the full variable domain reads GAGVSQSPSNKVTEKGKDVELRCDPISGHTALYWYRQSLGQGLEFLIYFQGNSAPDKSGLPSDRFSAERTGGSVSTLTIQRTQQEDSAVYLCASSLTWGGAAGELFFGEGSRLTVL.

At least ten counts were recorded for this clone. This chain joins TRBV5-1 and TRBJ2-7; D is possibly TRBD2 (5 bases). The germline V gene has CDR1 SGHRS and CDR2 YFSETQ. Trimming took 0 bases from V and 6 from J, leaving 16 bases between them. The CDR3 is 15 amino acids. The CDR3 coding sequence is TGCGCCAGCAGCTTGGTGGTCGGGGTCGTGTCCGAGCAGTACTTC. As protein: CASSLVVGVVSEQYF.

The chain has TRBV30 and TRBJ2-3; D tentatively reads TRBD1 or TRBD2 (5 bases each). Deletions cut 7 bases from V and 6 bases from J, with 11 bases between. Germline-derived CDR1 and CDR2 are GTSNPN and SVGIG (reference sequence). The CDR3 contains 11 residues. The chain's CDR3 is CASTWGDTQYF. The CDR3 region has the DNA TGTGCCTCCACATGGGGGGATACGCAGTATTTT.

This sequence joins TRBV7-2 and TRBJ2-2; D not certain. V lost 3 bases to trimming and J lost 9 bases, with 20 bases between them. Per germline, CDR1 SGHTA and CDR2 FQGNSA. The CDR3 contains 16 residues. The CDR3 sequence: CASSFPAWGTNRELFF. CDR3 nucleotide sequence: TGTGCCAGCAGCTTCCCCGCGTGGGGTACCAACCGGGAGCTGTTTTTT.